This T cell receptor beta chain is from a study of cytomegalovirus exposure and HLA in healthy donors. The CDR3 extends over 13 amino acids. CDR1 is SGHVS, CDR2 FQNEAQ, per germline. Between the trimmed V and J ends, which lost 8 bases and 0 bases, there was a span of 10 bases. Use of 60 Vbeta and 13 Jbeta primers characterized the PCR. Here immunoSEQ multiplex PCR was the method, and the copy in TCRdb shows in-frame clones only, minus some. This table holds 75,000 to 95,000 clones, approximately 68% found once. A note on this clone: What it recognizes is unknown.

General study points: Excluded: some indistinguishable V segments such as TRBV6-2 and TRBV6-3. Earlier analysis looked at TCR beta V segments, and most were productive about 87% or about 30% of the time.

The chain uses TRBV7-8 and TRBJ1-1, with D uncertain. This clonotype was obtained from a woman in her fifties or sixties in good health and CMV-seropositive. The specimen sequenced was PBMCs. CDR3 region: CASSRTMNTEAFF. DNA for the CDR3: TGTGCCAGCTCTCGGACTATGAACACTGAAGCTTTCTTT.